This TCR beta chain was observed in a study of T cells in Graves' hyperthyroidism and ophthalmopathy. Whole-study findings and limits: Ophthalmopathy could be told apart from stable hyperthyroidism with a 13 V-J model. Blood shared most expanded thyroid clonotypes above 0.001.

This clonotype has ten or more counts. Its target is not known. Amplification yielded TCR beta CDR3 regions, with RNA transcripts as the source. The primer set for the first-round RT-PCR of the TCR CDR3 was HTBI. TCRdb re-called the multiplex PCR reads through MiXCR, storing one row per CDR3 protein. The repertoire holds around 420,000 distinct CDR3 sequences, with approximately 15% as singletons. Researchers barred patients who had uncontrolled infection, other autoimmune disease, pregnancy or lactation. Trimming cost V 2 bases and J 1 base; bases outside gene matches: 10. The CDR3 runs to 19 residues. Germline CDR1 reads KGHDR; CDR2 reads SFDVKD.

This TCR was recovered from a woman between 18 and 29 years old with Graves' hyperthyroidism. This rearrangement joins TRBV24-1 to TRBJ2-5, with 12 bases that match TRBD1. Sequencing used blood. The CDR3 region is CATSDSFPGQGASQETQYF. CDR3 in DNA: TGTGCCACCAGTGATTCTTTCCCGGGACAGGGGGCTTCCCAAGAGACCCAGTACTTC.